This T cell receptor beta chain originates from a study of shared clonotypes between healthy human individuals. This clone occurred once. Method: immunoSEQ multiplex PCR; TCRdb's copy keeps in-frame clones and lacks some. The table includes approximately 2.5 million clones, roughly 93% detected once. CDR3 length: 13 residues. Germline V gene data show CDR1 as SQVTM and CDR2 as ANQGSEA. V gave up 2 bases and J gave up 0 bases, with 7 bases separating them. This chain uses TRBV29-1 with TRBJ1-1; D ambiguous. The sequence was collected from a man aged 18 to 30 in good health. Some clones in this sample may be carry-over from other donors' samples. Sequencing was performed on naive CD4+ T cells from PBMCs. Described subset: CD45RA+ positively selected. CDR3 nucleotides: TGCAGCGTTGAAAACCTCATGAACACTGAAGCTTTCTTT. It translates to CSVENLMNTEAFF. The full variable domain, its missing parts supplied by reference TRBV29-1 and TRBJ1-1, is SAVISQKPSRDICQRGTSLTIQCQVDSQVTMMFWYRQQPGQSLTLIATANQGSEATYESGFVIDKFPISRPNLTFSTLTVSNMSPEDSSIYLCSVENLMNTEAFFGQGTRLTVV.